This T cell receptor (beta chain) was sequenced for a study of metastatic and nonmetastatic thyroid tumors. Study-wide context: Repertoires from blood and tumor or nodule tissue of malignant and benign thyroid patients were compared.

From the PCR reads, TCRdb re-called clones with MiXCR. This table holds 30,000 to 40,000 clones, 29% found once. To note about this clone: As yet, its antigen is unknown.

Overall study results and limits: TCR beta diversity was reportedly significantly higher in malignant thyroid tumors than benign nodules, in blood and tumor.

There are 16 residues in the CDR3. V was shortened by 0 bases and J by 6 bases, with 16 bases between the two germline ends. Germline lookup yields CDR1 SGHDN and CDR2 FVKESK. Patients underwent thyroid surgery, and none had received any treatment before it. J is TRBJ2-3 and V is TRBV14; the D is unclear. Material: blood. The receptor was isolated from a female donor with papillary thyroid cancer or a benign thyroid nodule (not recorded which). Some clones in this sample may be carry-over from other donors' samples. Here the CDR3 reads CASSQDLWRLTDTQYF. Here the CDR3 DNA reads TGTGCCAGCAGCCAAGATCTGTGGAGACTCACGGATACGCAGTATTTT.